These T cell receptor beta chains were read from a single sample in a study of blood T cell repertoires in COVID-19. Generated by immunoSEQ multiplex PCR, the TCRdb table keeps only in-frame clones and is missing some. The table has over 250,000 clones, approximately 89% seen once. The sample consisted of PBMCs or T cells enriched from blood (not recorded which). Source of these receptors: a woman in her twenties or thirties who had recovered from COVID-19. Each CDR3 is given with its conserved first and last residue. The order of the fields is V gene, D gene, clone size, J gene, CDR3 protein, CDR3 DNA. A D gene is named only where the DNA matches it firmly. Clone size is shown for a subset of rows, as once, few, many or a class of expanded clone.

v_gene: TRBV6-2/TRBV6-3
d_gene: TRBD1
abundance: -
j_gene: TRBJ2-7
CDR3aa: CASSYEEGRGRREQYF
CDR3nt: TGTGCCAGCAGTTACGAGGAAGGCAGGGGGCGCCGAGAGCAGTACTTC

v_gene: TRBV5-1
d_gene: TRBD1
abundance: -
j_gene: TRBJ1-2
CDR3aa: CASSRGTGREYGYTF
CDR3nt: TGCGCCAGCAGCCGGGGGACAGGGAGGGAGTATGGCTACACCTTC

v_gene: TRBV21-1
d_gene: -
abundance: -
j_gene: TRBJ1-1
CDR3aa: CASSKMGSSTEAFF
CDR3nt: TGTGCCAGCAGCAAAATGGGGAGTAGCACTGAAGCTTTCTTT

v_gene: TRBV7-9
d_gene: -
abundance: -
j_gene: TRBJ2-5
CDR3aa: CASSLDSGRTQYF
CDR3nt: TGTGCCAGCAGCTTGGACAGTGGCAGAACCCAGTACTTC

v_gene: TRBV9
d_gene: TRBD1
abundance: once
j_gene: TRBJ1-1
CDR3aa: CASSVGQGASTEAFF
CDR3nt: TGTGCCAGCAGCGTAGGACAGGGGGCGAGTACTGAAGCTTTCTTT

v_gene: TRBV7-6
d_gene: TRBD1
abundance: -
j_gene: TRBJ1-2
CDR3aa: CASSLGGTDFNYGYTF
CDR3nt: TGTGCCAGCAGCTTAGGCGGGACAGACTTCAACTATGGCTACACCTTC

v_gene: TRBV28
d_gene: -
abundance: -
j_gene: TRBJ2-6
CDR3aa: CASSRFQGPGANVLTF
CDR3nt: TGTGCCAGCAGTCGTTTCCAGGGTCCTGGGGCCAACGTCCTGACTTTC

v_gene: TRBV10-3
d_gene: -
abundance: -
j_gene: TRBJ1-1
CDR3aa: CAISDDGDLKRAFF
CDR3nt: TGTGCCATCAGTGATGACGGGGATCTTAAACGCGCTTTCTTT

v_gene: TRBV3-1/TRBV3-2
d_gene: TRBD2
abundance: -
j_gene: TRBJ2-5
CDR3aa: CASSRHSGGAEETQYF
CDR3nt: TGTGCCAGCAGCCGTCATAGCGGGGGGGCCGAAGAGACCCAGTACTTC

v_gene: TRBV28
d_gene: -
abundance: -
j_gene: TRBJ1-4
CDR3aa: CASTLPGATNEKLFF
CDR3nt: TGTGCCAGCACCCTGCCCGGAGCAACTAATGAAAAACTGTTTTTT

v_gene: TRBV4-1
d_gene: TRBD2
abundance: -
j_gene: TRBJ2-2
CDR3aa: CASSQEGTSGGLGELFF
CDR3nt: TGCGCCAGCAGCCAAGAGGGGACTAGCGGGGGGCTCGGGGAGCTGTTTTTT

v_gene: TRBV2
d_gene: -
abundance: -
j_gene: TRBJ1-2
CDR3aa: CASSEKQVWHGYTF
CDR3nt: TGTGCCAGCAGTGAGAAGCAGGTGTGGCATGGCTACACCTTC

v_gene: TRBV19
d_gene: -
abundance: -
j_gene: TRBJ1-1
CDR3aa: CASSFNHGRAFF
CDR3nt: TGTGCCAGTAGTTTCAATCACGGTAGAGCTTTCTTT

v_gene: TRBV6-5
d_gene: TRBD1
abundance: -
j_gene: TRBJ2-7
CDR3aa: CASSYSRTGSHEQYF
CDR3nt: TGTGCCAGCAGTTACTCCCGGACAGGGAGCCACGAGCAGTACTTC

v_gene: TRBV5-6
d_gene: TRBD1
abundance: -
j_gene: TRBJ2-2
CDR3aa: CASSPGTGGSTGELFF
CDR3nt: TGTGCCAGCAGCCCGGGCACAGGGGGGAGCACCGGGGAGCTGTTTTTT

v_gene: TRBV27
d_gene: TRBD1
abundance: -
j_gene: TRBJ1-1
CDR3aa: CASSLGTGGRGEAFF
CDR3nt: TGTGCCAGCAGTCTCGGGACAGGGGGCAGGGGTGAAGCTTTCTTT

v_gene: TRBV19
d_gene: -
abundance: -
j_gene: TRBJ1-2
CDR3aa: CASRSYGYTF
CDR3nt: TGTGCCAGTAGGTCTTATGGCTACACCTTC

v_gene: TRBV5-1
d_gene: -
abundance: -
j_gene: TRBJ2-3
CDR3aa: CASSLGLEGGDTQYF
CDR3nt: TGCGCCAGCAGCTTGGGGCTAGAGGGTGGGGATACGCAGTATTTT

v_gene: TRBV7-2
d_gene: -
abundance: -
j_gene: TRBJ1-1
CDR3aa: CASTLTWQNTEAFF
CDR3nt: TGTGCCAGCACCCTTACGTGGCAGAACACTGAAGCTTTCTTT

v_gene: TRBV6-5
d_gene: -
abundance: -
j_gene: TRBJ2-1
CDR3aa: CAIAGTPRNEQFF
CDR3nt: TGTGCCATTGCCGGGACTCCGCGCAATGAGCAGTTCTTC

v_gene: TRBV5-4
d_gene: TRBD2
abundance: -
j_gene: TRBJ2-2
CDR3aa: CASSRKLAGGPGELFF
CDR3nt: TGTGCCAGCAGCCGTAAACTAGCGGGGGGGCCCGGGGAGCTGTTTTTT

v_gene: TRBV11-3
d_gene: TRBD2
abundance: -
j_gene: TRBJ2-1
CDR3aa: CASSLAGGNNEQFF
CDR3nt: TGTGCCAGCAGCTTAGCGGGGGGGAACAATGAGCAGTTCTTC

v_gene: TRBV5-4
d_gene: TRBD1
abundance: -
j_gene: TRBJ2-3
CDR3aa: CASSQPDREGGTDTQYF
CDR3nt: TGTGCCAGCAGCCAACCCGACAGGGAAGGAGGCACAGATACGCAGTATTTT

v_gene: TRBV5-1
d_gene: TRBD1
abundance: -
j_gene: TRBJ1-5
CDR3aa: CASSMTGNEPQHF
CDR3nt: TGCGCCAGCAGCATGACAGGGAATGAGCCCCAGCATTTT

v_gene: TRBV11-2
d_gene: -
abundance: -
j_gene: TRBJ2-7
CDR3aa: CASSTNSGGFEQYF
CDR3nt: TGTGCCAGCAGCACGAACTCCGGGGGTTTCGAGCAGTACTTC

v_gene: TRBV9
d_gene: TRBD2
abundance: -
j_gene: TRBJ2-2
CDR3aa: CASSSRLAVNTGELFF
CDR3nt: TGTGCCAGCAGCTCTCGACTAGCGGTGAACACCGGGGAGCTGTTTTTT